This entry describes one TCR beta chain. This entry is derived from a study of siplizumab effects on memory and regulatory T cells. V was clipped by 1 base and J by 3 bases; unmatched bases: 3. The CDR3 is 15 amino acids. In germline, CDR1 is MGHRA, CDR2 YSYEKL. The table came from immunoSEQ multiplex PCR; TCRdb's copy has only in-frame clones and leaves some out. This sample has some 100,000 clones; 75% to 95% occur once, and the top ten carry roughly 2.8%. The clonotype was recovered from a human donor in good health. Some clones in this sample may be carry-over from other donors' samples. The sample taken for sequencing was CD4+ T cells sorted from blood. V is TRBV4-1 and J is TRBJ1-2, with 9 bases that match TRBD1. The CDR3 bases are TGCGCCAGCAGCCAAGGGAGACAGGGGGACTATGGCTACACCTTC. Translated: CASSQGRQGDYGYTF.